The rows below give T cell receptor beta chains drawn from one sample of a study of blood T cells in healthy people across ages. Using its own MiXCR run on the 5' RACE reads, TCRdb lists one record per CDR3 protein. The sample lists 540,000 or so distinct CDR3 sequences; 24% were seen once. These data were likewise used in another study, on T cells of mothers and their children.

The material sequenced was blood. These receptors were obtained from a boy aged 5-17 years in good health. The CDR3 runs from the conserved cysteine through the conserved F or W. The D gene is left open where the match is weak. Size values are once, few and many counts, or a class for expanded clones, and some rows have none.

v_call: TRBV3-1; clone_size: few; j_call: TRBJ2-3; d_call: .; cdr3_nt: TGTGCCAGCAGCCAAGAAATCCAGCGGGCAGATACGCAGTATTTT; cdr3_aa: CASSQEIQRADTQYF
v_call: TRBV6-2/TRBV6-3; clone_size: few; j_call: TRBJ2-1; d_call: TRBD2; cdr3_nt: TGTGCCAGCAGTTACTGGGGGGGAAAATACAATGAGCAGTTCTTC; cdr3_aa: CASSYWGGKYNEQFF
v_call: TRBV7-2; clone_size: .; j_call: TRBJ2-5; d_call: .; cdr3_nt: TGTGCCAGCAGCTTAGGCGGCCACCCCGGGGAGACCCAGTACTTC; cdr3_aa: CASSLGGHPGETQYF
v_call: TRBV9; clone_size: .; j_call: TRBJ2-5; d_call: TRBD2; cdr3_nt: TGTGCCAGCAGCCCATTAAACCCTAGCGGGGGGGCCCAAGAGACCCAGTACTTC; cdr3_aa: CASSPLNPSGGAQETQYF
v_call: TRBV7-8; clone_size: .; j_call: TRBJ1-1; d_call: .; cdr3_nt: TGTGCCAGCAGCTTAGCAGGAATCCGCACTGAAGCTTTCTTT; cdr3_aa: CASSLAGIRTEAFF
v_call: TRBV20-1; clone_size: .; j_call: TRBJ2-1; d_call: TRBD2; cdr3_nt: TGCAGTGCTAGAAGACATACCGCCCTAGCGGGGGACTCCTACAATGAGCAGTTCTTC; cdr3_aa: CSARRHTALAGDSYNEQFF
v_call: TRBV28; clone_size: .; j_call: TRBJ2-3; d_call: TRBD1; cdr3_nt: TGTGCCAGCAGTTTAGCGACAGGGGGGATGACGCAGTATTTT; cdr3_aa: CASSLATGGMTQYF
v_call: TRBV28; clone_size: many; j_call: TRBJ2-2; d_call: .; cdr3_nt: TGTGCCAGCAGTTTATCGTGGGGAACCACCGGGGAGCTGTTTTTT; cdr3_aa: CASSLSWGTTGELFF
v_call: TRBV20-1; clone_size: .; j_call: TRBJ2-2; d_call: .; cdr3_nt: TGCAGTGCTAGAGATCAGGGGAAGGGCACCGGGGAGCTGTTTTTT; cdr3_aa: CSARDQGKGTGELFF
v_call: TRBV28; clone_size: few; j_call: TRBJ2-7; d_call: .; cdr3_nt: TGTGCCGGCAGCTTTTCGGGGGAGCAGTACTTC; cdr3_aa: CAGSFSGEQYF
v_call: TRBV4-2; clone_size: few; j_call: TRBJ2-1; d_call: TRBD2; cdr3_nt: TGTGCCAGCAGCCAAGATGCCAGCGGGAGAATCGACAATGAGCAGTTCTTC; cdr3_aa: CASSQDASGRIDNEQFF
v_call: TRBV11-2; clone_size: once; j_call: TRBJ1-1; d_call: .; cdr3_nt: TGTGCCAGCAGCTTAGTGGGTCGCGGGAGGAACACTGAAGCTTTCTTT; cdr3_aa: CASSLVGRGRNTEAFF
v_call: TRBV29-1; clone_size: .; j_call: TRBJ2-7; d_call: TRBD2; cdr3_nt: TGCAGCGTCAGACTAGCGGGAGTTTATGAGCAGTACTTC; cdr3_aa: CSVRLAGVYEQYF
v_call: TRBV29-1; clone_size: .; j_call: TRBJ2-1; d_call: TRBD1; cdr3_nt: TGCAGCGAAGGGACAGGAGTTTACGGTGAGCAGTTCTTC; cdr3_aa: CSEGTGVYGEQFF
v_call: TRBV2; clone_size: .; j_call: TRBJ2-7; d_call: .; cdr3_nt: TGTGCCAGCAGTGAAGACGGAGGGCCTTACGAGCAGTACTTC; cdr3_aa: CASSEDGGPYEQYF
v_call: TRBV20-1; clone_size: few; j_call: TRBJ1-3; d_call: TRBD1; cdr3_nt: TGCAGTGCTAGAGATCTCAGGGGGCTGTCTGGAAACACCATATATTTT; cdr3_aa: CSARDLRGLSGNTIYF
v_call: TRBV20-1; clone_size: .; j_call: TRBJ2-3; d_call: .; cdr3_nt: TGCAGTGCTAGTAGGCCAGTTTCCACAGATACGCAGTATTTT; cdr3_aa: CSASRPVSTDTQYF
v_call: TRBV5-5; clone_size: .; j_call: TRBJ1-2; d_call: TRBD1; cdr3_nt: TGTGCCAGCAGCGGAACCACAGGGGGGCTTGGCTATGGCTACACCTTC; cdr3_aa: CASSGTTGGLGYGYTF
v_call: TRBV6-1; clone_size: .; j_call: TRBJ1-5; d_call: .; cdr3_nt: TGTGCCAGCAGTGAAAGTGGATTTCTGCCCCAGCATTTT; cdr3_aa: CASSESGFLPQHF
v_call: TRBV7-9; clone_size: .; j_call: TRBJ2-5; d_call: .; cdr3_nt: TGTGCCAGCAGCTCCCGAGGTCTGCCAGGGGAGACCCAGTACTTC; cdr3_aa: CASSSRGLPGETQYF
v_call: TRBV6-5; clone_size: few; j_call: TRBJ2-5; d_call: .; cdr3_nt: TGTGCCAGCAGTTACGGGGGAGGGACACCCGGTAAAAGGGCCCAGTACTTC; cdr3_aa: CASSYGGGTPGKRAQYF
v_call: TRBV6-5; clone_size: .; j_call: TRBJ1-1; d_call: .; cdr3_nt: TGTGCCAGCAGTTTGGGGGTATTGAGCACTGAAGCTTTCTTT; cdr3_aa: CASSLGVLSTEAFF
v_call: TRBV25-1; clone_size: .; j_call: TRBJ1-3; d_call: .; cdr3_nt: TGTGCCAGCAGTGCCTCGGGGTTCTGGTCCGGAAACACCATATATTTT; cdr3_aa: CASSASGFWSGNTIYF
v_call: TRBV28; clone_size: few; j_call: TRBJ2-7; d_call: .; cdr3_nt: TGTGCCAGCAGTTTTTTATCTACGGGTAAATACGAGCAGTACTTC; cdr3_aa: CASSFLSTGKYEQYF
v_call: TRBV28; clone_size: .; j_call: TRBJ2-7; d_call: .; cdr3_nt: TGTGCCAGCAGCGACGGGGAGATCCCCAACTCCTACGAGCAGTACTTC; cdr3_aa: CASSDGEIPNSYEQYF
v_call: TRBV28; clone_size: many; j_call: TRBJ2-7; d_call: TRBD1; cdr3_nt: TGTGCCAGCAGTGCAGGCGGGACAGGGTCCTACGAGCAGTACTTC; cdr3_aa: CASSAGGTGSYEQYF
v_call: TRBV7-9; clone_size: .; j_call: TRBJ1-1; d_call: .; cdr3_nt: TGTGCCAGCAGCCAAGACAGGCCTGGGAGGACTGAAGCTTTCTTT; cdr3_aa: CASSQDRPGRTEAFF
v_call: TRBV25-1; clone_size: few; j_call: TRBJ2-6; d_call: .; cdr3_nt: TGTGCCAGCAGTGAATGGGTTAGCGCAGACTCTGGGGCCAACGTCCTGACTTTC; cdr3_aa: CASSEWVSADSGANVLTF
v_call: TRBV5-1; clone_size: .; j_call: TRBJ1-1; d_call: .; cdr3_nt: TGCGCCAGCAGCTTTAGGTGGGCGCCGTCTAACACTGAAGCTTTCTTT; cdr3_aa: CASSFRWAPSNTEAFF
v_call: TRBV20-1; clone_size: .; j_call: TRBJ1-1; d_call: .; cdr3_nt: TGCAGTGCTCGACTCGGGGGGCAGGGCACTGAAGCTTTCTTT; cdr3_aa: CSARLGGQGTEAFF
v_call: TRBV15; clone_size: .; j_call: TRBJ2-1; d_call: .; cdr3_nt: TGTGCCACCAGCAGGGAAGCCGGGCCCCGTGGCTACAATGAGCAGTTCTTC; cdr3_aa: CATSREAGPRGYNEQFF
v_call: TRBV20-1; clone_size: .; j_call: TRBJ2-3; d_call: TRBD2; cdr3_nt: TGCAGTGCTCCGACTAGCGGGAGAACAGATACGCAGTATTTT; cdr3_aa: CSAPTSGRTDTQYF
v_call: TRBV9; clone_size: many; j_call: TRBJ2-2; d_call: .; cdr3_nt: TGTGCCAGCAGCCCCGCGTATACCGGGGAGCTGTTTTTT; cdr3_aa: CASSPAYTGELFF
v_call: TRBV12-3/TRBV12-4; clone_size: many; j_call: TRBJ2-3; d_call: TRBD1; cdr3_nt: TGTGCCAGCAGCGGACAGGGGGCGAGAGATACGCAGTATTTT; cdr3_aa: CASSGQGARDTQYF
v_call: TRBV7-2; clone_size: few; j_call: TRBJ2-1; d_call: TRBD2; cdr3_nt: TGTGCCAGCAGGGCTAGCGGCAATGAGCAGTTCTTC; cdr3_aa: CASRASGNEQFF
v_call: TRBV5-6; clone_size: few; j_call: TRBJ2-3; d_call: TRBD2; cdr3_nt: TGTGCCAGCAGCAAGACTAGCGGGAGGTCAGATACGCAGTATTTT; cdr3_aa: CASSKTSGRSDTQYF
v_call: TRBV9; clone_size: few; j_call: TRBJ1-6; d_call: TRBD1; cdr3_nt: TGTGCCAGCAGCTCTCGAGGGGGCCCAGAGTCACCCCTCCACTTT; cdr3_aa: CASSSRGGPESPLHF
v_call: TRBV27; clone_size: few; j_call: TRBJ2-7; d_call: .; cdr3_nt: TGTGCCAGCAGTTTGGGTAACGCCTACGAGCAGTACTTC; cdr3_aa: CASSLGNAYEQYF
v_call: TRBV5-6; clone_size: .; j_call: TRBJ1-1; d_call: .; cdr3_nt: TGTGCCAGCAGCTCCGGGGGGGGTGGGAACACTGAAGCTTTCTTT; cdr3_aa: CASSSGGGGNTEAFF
v_call: TRBV7-9; clone_size: .; j_call: TRBJ1-4; d_call: TRBD1; cdr3_nt: TGTGCCAGCAGCTCCTGGGACAGCTCGAGGCTGTTTTTT; cdr3_aa: CASSSWDSSRLFF
v_call: TRBV20-1; clone_size: few; j_call: TRBJ2-1; d_call: TRBD1; cdr3_nt: TGCAGTGCTAGAGATAAGGAAGGGACAGGGTACTACAATGAGCAGTTCTTC; cdr3_aa: CSARDKEGTGYYNEQFF
v_call: TRBV21-1; clone_size: .; j_call: TRBJ2-2; d_call: .; cdr3_nt: TGTGCCAGCAGCAACCAAGGATCAACGAACACCGGGGAGCTGTTTTTT; cdr3_aa: CASSNQGSTNTGELFF
v_call: TRBV6-5; clone_size: .; j_call: TRBJ1-2; d_call: .; cdr3_nt: TGTGCCAGCTCCGGGTCTAACTATGGCTACACCTTC; cdr3_aa: CASSGSNYGYTF
v_call: TRBV25-1; clone_size: few; j_call: TRBJ1-4; d_call: .; cdr3_nt: TGTGCCAGCAGTCCTGGACCTACCCATGAAAAACTGTTTTTT; cdr3_aa: CASSPGPTHEKLFF
v_call: TRBV6-6; clone_size: few; j_call: TRBJ1-3; d_call: .; cdr3_nt: TGTGCCAGCAGTTACGAAGGAAACACCATATATTTT; cdr3_aa: CASSYEGNTIYF